This T cell receptor (beta chain) was retrieved from a study of cytomegalovirus exposure and HLA in healthy donors. Study in general: It was reported in a later analysis that the same platform had been used for the approximately 110 validation repertoires as for the roughly 650 first-cohort repertoires.

TCRdb's copy holds only in-frame clones and misses some; the assay was immunoSEQ multiplex PCR. The top ten clones hold 6% to 6.5% of a sample with about 98,000 clones, roughly 87% of them seen once. Overall study results and limits: It was 150 to 200 TCR beta chains that were listed as cytomegalovirus-associated.

In regard to this clone: What it recognizes is unknown.

The CDR3 totals 16 residues. The chain joins TRBV21-1 to TRBJ2-2; the table's D gene call, TRBD1, was not cross checked with the DNA. TRBV21-1 constitutes a pseudogene. This clonotype was obtained from a man between 18 and 35 years old in good health and CMV-seropositive. Sequenced material: PBMCs. The CDR3 bases are TGTGCCAGCACCCCTCCGGACAGGGGGAACACCGGGGAGCTGTTTTTT. Amino acids: CASTPPDRGNTGELFF.